The clone carrying this T cell receptor beta chain has more than one count but fewer than ten. Its cognate antigen is unknown. TCRdb re-derived calls from the reads in MiXCR, one entry per CDR3 protein. The profile covers 250,000 to 300,000 distinct CDR3 sequences, with roughly 10% appearing a single time and approximately 15% taken by the ten largest. These data are taken from a study of T cell repertoires in cytomegalovirus infection. Study results and caveats: People with CMV and the relevant HLA were identified by cumulative public TCR beta family frequency.

J was trimmed by 5 bases and V by 3 bases; bases with no gene match: 4. Germline V gene sequence: CDR1 KGHSH, CDR2 LQKENI. The CDR3 has 15 residues. The clonotype comes from a human donor in good health (CMV status not recorded). Some clones in this sample may be carry-over from other donors' samples. The chain recombines TRBV18 with TRBJ2-5; 12 nucleotides line up with TRBD2. Sequences were obtained from PBMCs. In nucleotides, the CDR3 is TGTGCCAGCTCACCGAGGACTAGCGGGGCGGAGACCCAGTACTTC. Its protein product is CASSPRTSGAETQYF.